This is a list of T cell receptor beta chains from one sample in a study of shared clonotypes between healthy human individuals. Produced via immunoSEQ multiplex PCR; TCRdb's table is partial and in-frame only. The data hold over a million clones, with approximately 97% observed a single time. The sequenced material came from naive CD4+ T cells sorted from blood. Receptors originate from a man aged 25 to 40 in good health. Both conserved end residues are part of each CDR3. The D gene is left open where the match is weak. For some rows the clone size is stated as once, few or many, or as a class when expanded; others skip it.

J	D	V	size	CDR3	DNA
TRBJ2-7	NA	TRBV6-6	NA	CASSYPDREQYF	TGTGCCAGCAGTTACCCCGACAGAGAGCAGTACTTC
TRBJ2-3	TRBD2	TRBV7-2	NA	CASSQLAELTDTQYF	TGTGCCAGCAGCCAGCTAGCGGAGCTCACAGATACGCAGTATTTT
TRBJ2-1	NA	TRBV4-3	NA	CASSQEQRLYNEQFF	TGCGCCAGCAGCCAAGAGCAGCGGCTATACAATGAGCAGTTCTTC
TRBJ2-5	NA	TRBV10-1	NA	CASSDGETQYF	TGCGCCAGCAGTGACGGAGAGACCCAGTACTTC
TRBJ1-5	NA	TRBV2	NA	CASISDRGQPQHF	TGTGCCAGCATTTCGGACAGAGGTCAGCCCCAGCATTTT
TRBJ1-4	NA	TRBV15	NA	CATSRLRSATNEKLFF	TGTGCCACCAGCAGATTGCGGTCAGCAACTAATGAAAAACTGTTTTTT
TRBJ2-7	TRBD1	TRBV5-4	NA	CASSPAGTGTYEQYF	TGTGCCAGCAGCCCCGCCGGGACAGGGACCTACGAGCAGTACTTC
TRBJ1-5	NA	TRBV15	NA	CATSSNRPHGYNQPQHF	TGTGCCACCAGCAGCAACAGGCCCCACGGGTACAATCAGCCCCAGCATTTT
TRBJ2-1	NA	TRBV28	NA	CASRITEGLNYNEQFF	TGTGCCAGCAGAATCACGGAGGGGTTAAACTACAATGAGCAGTTCTTC
TRBJ2-7	NA	TRBV4-1	NA	CASSQEEVFTYEQYF	TGCGCCAGCAGCCAAGAGGAGGTCTTCACCTACGAGCAGTACTTC
TRBJ1-4	NA	TRBV7-9	NA	CASRARDGEKLFF	TGTGCCAGCAGAGCCCGGGACGGTGAAAAACTGTTTTTT
TRBJ2-5	NA	TRBV7-9	NA	CASSLGLSGRAQETQYF	TGTGCCAGCAGCTTAGGGTTGTCGGGACGGGCACAAGAGACCCAGTACTTC
TRBJ2-5	NA	TRBV6-1	NA	CASRGGRVVLETQYF	TGTGCCAGCAGGGGGGGCAGGGTAGTTTTAGAGACCCAGTACTTC
TRBJ1-2	TRBD1	TRBV4-2	NA	CASSHDRTGSYGYTF	TGTGCCAGCAGCCATGATCGGACAGGTTCCTATGGCTACACCTTC
TRBJ1-5	NA	TRBV27	few	CASSFTGWGQPQHF	TGTGCCAGCAGTTTTACAGGGTGGGGACAGCCCCAGCATTTT
TRBJ1-1	NA	TRBV4-3	NA	CASSQDRNMKSFF	TGCGCCAGCAGCCAAGATCGCAACATGAAATCTTTCTTT
TRBJ1-5	NA	TRBV19	NA	CASRRVSQPQHF	TGTGCCAGTAGAAGGGTTAGTCAGCCCCAGCATTTT
TRBJ2-7	NA	TRBV5-6	NA	CASSPLRGAGEKEYF	TGTGCCAGCAGCCCTCTGCGGGGAGCAGGGGAAAAGGAGTACTTC
TRBJ2-1	NA	TRBV18	NA	CASSLSGFDYNEQFF	TGTGCCAGCTCCCTTAGCGGCTTTGACTACAATGAGCAGTTCTTC
TRBJ2-6	NA	TRBV5-6	NA	CASRGMTEAGANVLTF	TGTGCCAGCAGAGGAATGACAGAGGCTGGGGCCAACGTCCTGACTTTC
TRBJ2-6	TRBD1	TRBV19	NA	CASSIGTDSSGANVLTF	TGTGCCAGTAGTATTGGGACAGACTCTTCTGGGGCCAACGTCCTGACTTTC
TRBJ1-5	NA	TRBV19	NA	CASGGTGPQHF	TGTGCCAGTGGAGGGACGGGGCCCCAGCATTTT
TRBJ2-5	NA	TRBV5-6	NA	CASSTGPVETQYF	TGTGCCAGCAGCACCGGTCCTGTCGAGACCCAGTACTTC
TRBJ1-4	NA	TRBV29-1	NA	CSVRLAGRAFF	TGCAGCGTCCGATTGGCAGGGCGGGCGTTTTTT
TRBJ2-5	NA	TRBV6-1	NA	CASSEMGFETQYF	TGTGCCAGCAGTGAAATGGGGTTCGAGACCCAGTACTTC
TRBJ2-1	TRBD2	TRBV5-1	NA	CASSLAPGLAGVDEQFF	TGCGCCAGCAGCTTGGCCCCGGGACTAGCGGGAGTCGATGAGCAGTTCTTC
TRBJ1-3	NA	TRBV25-1	NA	CASSGWGRGPGSGNTIYF	TGTGCCAGCAGTGGGTGGGGCAGGGGCCCCGGCTCTGGAAACACCATATATTTT
TRBJ1-5	NA	TRBV18	NA	CASSPLSGSLNQPQHF	TGTGCCAGCTCACCACTATCAGGGTCACTCAATCAGCCCCAGCATTTT
TRBJ1-2	TRBD1	TRBV29-1	NA	CSVRAYQGAVGYTF	TGCAGCGTGCGAGCCTACCAGGGGGCGGTAGGCTACACCTTC
TRBJ1-1	TRBD1	TRBV7-2	NA	CASSSQGGINTEAFF	TGTGCCAGCAGCTCACAGGGGGGGATTAACACTGAAGCTTTCTTT
TRBJ2-7	TRBD2	TRBV6-5	NA	CASKTSGYYEQYF	TGTGCCAGCAAGACTAGCGGGTACTACGAGCAGTACTTC
TRBJ2-7	NA	TRBV7-8	NA	CASSLAGGLHEQYF	TGTGCCAGCAGCTTAGCAGGGGGGCTCCACGAGCAGTACTTC
TRBJ1-3	NA	TRBV5-4	NA	CASSLDAGAGNTIYF	TGTGCCAGCAGCTTGGATGCGGGGGCTGGAAACACCATATATTTT
TRBJ2-3	NA	TRBV11-2	NA	CASSERQPWKTDTQYF	TGTGCCAGCAGCGAACGACAGCCTTGGAAGACAGATACGCAGTATTTT
TRBJ2-1	TRBD2	TRBV7-9	NA	CASSSGLAATDEQFF	TGTGCCAGCAGCTCGGGACTAGCGGCTACGGATGAGCAGTTCTTC
TRBJ2-1	TRBD2	TRBV4-3	NA	CASSQVASGSYNEQFF	TGCGCCAGCAGCCAAGTAGCTAGCGGGAGCTACAATGAGCAGTTCTTC
TRBJ2-7	TRBD2	TRBV10-3	NA	CAIIGTSGRPIYEQYF	TGTGCCATCATAGGGACTAGCGGGAGGCCTATCTACGAGCAGTACTTC
TRBJ2-7	NA	TRBV27	NA	CASSSYPGEAYEQYF	TGTGCCAGCAGTTCTTACCCGGGAGAGGCCTACGAGCAGTACTTC
TRBJ2-7	NA	TRBV5-6	NA	CASRKDYEQYF	TGTGCCAGCAGAAAAGACTACGAGCAGTACTTC
TRBJ1-5	TRBD1	TRBV7-2	NA	CASSLRQGASNQPQHF	TGTGCCAGCAGCTTAAGACAGGGGGCGAGCAATCAGCCCCAGCATTTT
TRBJ2-3	TRBD2	TRBV28	NA	CASRPSQRELDTQYF	TGTGCCTCCAGACCCAGCCAGCGGGAGTTAGATACGCAGTATTTT
TRBJ2-1	TRBD2	TRBV9	NA	CASSVAGGPHNEQFF	TGTGCCAGCAGCGTAGCGGGAGGGCCTCACAATGAGCAGTTCTTC
TRBJ2-7	NA	TRBV28	NA	CASSPSGYEQYF	TGTGCCAGCAGCCCAAGCGGCTACGAGCAGTACTTC
TRBJ2-1	TRBD2	TRBV5-1	NA	CASSSRSGGGRNNEQFF	TGCGCCAGCAGCTCCCGTTCGGGTGGCGGGAGAAACAATGAGCAGTTCTTC
TRBJ2-7	NA	TRBV28	NA	CASSLSPIMQYF	TGTGCCAGCAGTTTATCCCCAATTATGCAGTACTTC
TRBJ2-1	TRBD2	TRBV27	NA	CASSPRLASYNEQFF	TGTGCCAGCAGTCCGAGACTAGCATCCTACAATGAGCAGTTCTTC
TRBJ2-3	NA	TRBV7-9	NA	CASSRLDTQYF	TGTGCCAGCAGCCGGCTAGATACGCAGTATTTT
TRBJ2-2	TRBD2	TRBV28	NA	CASSSIAGGRTGELFF	TGTGCCAGCAGCTCGATAGCGGGAGGAAGGACCGGGGAGCTGTTTTTT
TRBJ1-1	NA	TRBV5-6	NA	CASSNLRDANTEAFF	TGTGCCAGCAGCAACCTGCGGGACGCCAACACTGAAGCTTTCTTT
TRBJ2-3	NA	TRBV5-6	NA	CASSRDRSTDTQYF	TGTGCCAGCAGCCGGGACCGTAGCACAGATACGCAGTATTTT
TRBJ1-1	TRBD1	TRBV6-5	NA	CASVRDRVNTEAFF	TGTGCCAGCGTCCGAGACAGGGTTAACACTGAAGCTTTCTTT
TRBJ2-3	NA	TRBV4-3	NA	CASSQDVVSDTQYF	TGCGCCAGCAGCCAAGATGTAGTCAGCGATACGCAGTATTTT
TRBJ2-5	NA	TRBV5-4	NA	CASSQTGQETQYF	TGTGCCAGCAGCCAAACAGGGCAGGAGACCCAGTACTTC
TRBJ2-1	NA	TRBV10-1	NA	CASSEVVGDEQFF	TGCGCCAGCAGTGAGGTCGTGGGGGATGAGCAGTTCTTC
TRBJ2-2	NA	TRBV9	NA	CASSVDVLPGELFF	TGTGCCAGCAGCGTAGATGTCCTCCCCGGGGAGCTGTTTTTT
TRBJ2-7	NA	TRBV15	NA	CATSRDRQYYEQYF	TGTGCCACCAGCAGAGATAGGCAGTACTACGAGCAGTACTTC
TRBJ2-7	TRBD1	TRBV18	NA	CASSPTRDRAYEQYF	TGTGCCAGCTCACCGACCCGGGACAGAGCCTACGAGCAGTACTTC
TRBJ2-7	NA	TRBV5-6	NA	CASSRGGVEQYF	TGTGCCAGCAGCAGAGGGGGGGTAGAGCAGTACTTC